One and the same sample provided the 9 T cell receptor beta chains below, sequenced in a study of CD8 T cells in Susac syndrome (dated by TCRdb to between 2018 and 2020). The protocol used for the library was the immunoSEQ multiplex PCR assay. RNA was extracted using the RNeasy kit, and about 0.45 to 1 ug of the RNA was reverse transcribed with random hexamers. TCRdb ran its own pipeline on the public reads, namely fastp trimming at Q25 and MiXCR clone calling, and kept in-frame beta chains. Rows are combined by CDR3 protein, so each entry shows the most common genes and DNA. Within this sample are about 200,000 distinct CDR3 sequences, with around 95% of them counted one time only. 0.082% of the sample is taken by the ten largest. Sample: CD4+ T cells from PBMCs. The receptors stem from a human donor with multiple sclerosis.

The chain couples TRBV7-3 to TRBJ2-1; D is perhaps TRBD1 (6 bases). Trimming removed 5 bases from V and 5 bases from J, with 10 bases in between. Germline V CDR1 and CDR2: SGHTA, FQGTGA. The CDR3 is made up of 13 amino acids. The CDR3 DNA follows: TGTGCCAGCAGCGTGGGACAAAACAATGAGCAGTTCTTC. Translation: CASSVGQNNEQFF.

V is TRBV2 and J is TRBJ1-1, with D unresolved. The CDR3 sequence is 14 residues long. Germline CDR1 SNHLY, CDR2 FYNNEI. V shed 6 bases and J shed 11 bases, with 22 bases lying between them. The CDR3 region has the DNA TGTGCCAGCAGCCCCAACGGGAAGACCCTCCAGGCTTTCTTT. As protein: CASSPNGKTLQAFF.

The V gene is TRBV20-1, the J gene TRBJ1-4; unclear D gene. The CDR3 contains 15 residues. V gave up 1 base and J gave up 0 bases, with 9 bases separating them. In germline, CDR1 is DFQATT, CDR2 SNEGSKA (reference sequence). This CDR3 is CSARVDGATNEKLFF. In nucleotides, the CDR3 is TGCAGTGCTAGAGTTGACGGTGCAACTAATGAAAAACTGTTTTTT.

This chain links TRBV11-2 with TRBJ1-1; no clear D gene. V lost 5 bases to trimming and J lost 5 bases, with 18 bases between them. This CDR3 has 15 residues. The germline gives CDR1 SGHAT, CDR2 FQNNGV. The DNA of the CDR3 is TGTGCCAGCAGCCCGAGTTTGGGTAGGAGTACTGAAGCTTTCTTT. Its translation is CASSPSLGRSTEAFF.

V is TRBV29-1 and J is TRBJ2-3; D tentatively reads TRBD1 or TRBD2 (5 bases each). The V gene lost 7 bases and the J gene lost 5 bases, with 25 bases spanning the gap. The germline V gene has CDR1 SQVTM and CDR2 ANQGSEA. The CDR3 is made up of 16 amino acids. Here the CDR3 DNA reads TGCAGCGCCACCGAGGGGCCCTCCCCCGGCCAAGATACGCAGTATTTT. As protein: CSATEGPSPGQDTQYF.

J is TRBJ2-5 and V is TRBV7-2; 14 bases match TRBD2. The germline V gene encodes CDR1 SGHTA and CDR2 FQGNSA. This CDR3 has 16 amino acids. The V segment lost 4 bases and the J segment 4 bases; nucleotides outside the gene matches: 5. CDR3 residues: CASSSTSGGAGETQYF. CDR3 bases: TGTGCCAGCAGCTCGACTAGCGGGGGGGCCGGAGAGACCCAGTACTTC.

This chain connects TRBV29-1 to TRBJ1-2; TRBD1 might be the D (6 bases). V dropped 0 bases and J dropped 4 bases, with 21 bases sitting between them. The germline V gene encodes CDR1 SQVTM and CDR2 ANQGSEA. The CDR3 is 17 amino acids. Here the CDR3 DNA reads TGCAGCGTTGAAGAAAGGAGGGCAAACGAGGGGGTCTATGGCTACACCTTC. The encoded protein is CSVEERRANEGVYGYTF.

The chain couples TRBV12-3 or TRBV12-4 to TRBJ1-5; 10 positions match TRBD1. V shed 6 bases and J 6 bases; nucleotides not matched to a gene: 5. CDR3 size: 14 residues. CDR3 nucleotides: TGTGCCAGCAGCTCGACAGGGGGCCGTCAGCCCCAGCATTTT. This codes for CASSSTGGRQPQHF.

J is TRBJ2-3 and V is TRBV7-3, with 8 bases identical to TRBD2. V was clipped by 3 bases and J by 6 bases; unmatched bases: 2. The germline V gene encodes CDR1 SGHTA and CDR2 FQGTGA. This CDR3 spans 13 amino acids. The CDR3 coding sequence is TGTGCCAGCAGCTTCCGGGGGGGTGATACGCAGTATTTT. Translation gives CASSFRGGDTQYF.